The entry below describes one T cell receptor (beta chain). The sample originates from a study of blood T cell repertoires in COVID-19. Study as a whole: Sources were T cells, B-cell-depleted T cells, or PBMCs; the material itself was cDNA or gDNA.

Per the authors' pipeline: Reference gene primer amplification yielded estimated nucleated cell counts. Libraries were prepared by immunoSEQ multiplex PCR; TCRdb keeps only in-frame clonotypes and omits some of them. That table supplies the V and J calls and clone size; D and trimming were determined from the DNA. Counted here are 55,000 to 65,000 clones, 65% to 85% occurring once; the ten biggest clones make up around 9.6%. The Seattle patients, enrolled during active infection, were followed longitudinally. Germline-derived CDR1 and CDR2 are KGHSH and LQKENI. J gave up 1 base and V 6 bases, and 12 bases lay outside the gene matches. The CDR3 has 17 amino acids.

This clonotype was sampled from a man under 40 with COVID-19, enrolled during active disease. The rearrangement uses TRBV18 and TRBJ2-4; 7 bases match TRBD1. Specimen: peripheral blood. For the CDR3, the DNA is TGTGCCAGCTCCCCGTATGCGACAGGGTCTGCCAAAAACATTCAGTACTTC. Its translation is CASSPYATGSAKNIQYF.